Listed here are 28 T cell receptor beta chains from one sample, sequenced in a study of CD8 T cells in Susac syndrome. The RNA input was 0.5 to 1 ug, and it was reverse transcribed with random hexamers. Each CDR3 protein is one row after TCRdb ran MiXCR on the immunoSEQ multiplex PCR reads. The data show around 170,000 distinct CDR3 sequences, 90% to 96% seen once. The specimen sequenced was CD4+ T cells from PBMCs. The receptor source for this set is a human donor with Susac syndrome.

This clonotype appeared a single time. The rearrangement uses TRBV4-3 and TRBJ2-3; no firm D call. This CDR3 has 15 amino acids. In germline, CDR1 is LGHNA, CDR2 YSLEER. Between the trimmed V and J ends, which lost 1 base and 3 bases, there was a span of 11 bases. CDR3 coding DNA: TGCGCCAGCAGCCAAGCGACTCATGGGACAGATACGCAGTATTTT. Translated, it gives CASSQATHGTDTQYF.

The rearrangement joins TRBV27 to TRBJ2-1, with 8 bases that match TRBD1. J lost 7 bases, V lost 5 bases, and 10 bases had no gene match. This CDR3 contains 15 residues. Germline V gene lookup returns CDR1 MNHEY and CDR2 SMNVEV (reference sequence). The CDR3 DNA sequence: TGTGCCAGCAGTCCCAGACAGGGGCTTCGGAATGAGCAGTTCTTC. It is translated as CASSPRQGLRNEQFF.

The rearrangement uses TRBV28 and TRBJ1-5; D call uncertain. Looked up from germline, CDR1 is MDHEN and CDR2 is SYDVKM. V gave up 6 bases and J gave up 6 bases, with 9 bases separating them. There are 12 residues in the CDR3. The CDR3 coding sequence is TGTGCCAGCAGGGGTGGTGCTCAGCCCCAGCATTTT. Its translation: CASRGGAQPQHF.

V usage is TRBV5-1 and J usage is TRBJ2-2; tentatively, D is TRBD2 (5 bases). The germline gives CDR1 SGHRS, CDR2 YFSETQ. The CDR3 runs to 15 residues. V lost 0 bases and J 2 bases, leaving 8 bases between the germline ends. CDR3 protein: CASSLGLTNTGELFF. In DNA form, the CDR3 reads TGCGCCAGCAGCTTGGGACTAACTAACACCGGGGAGCTGTTTTTT. Full variable domain (missing parts from reference TRBV5-1 and TRBJ2-2): KAGVTQTPRYLIKTRGQQVTLSCSPISGHRSVSWYQQTPGQGLQFLFEYFSETQRNKGNFPGRFSGRQFSNSRSEMNVSTLELGDSALYLCASSLGLTNTGELFFGEGSRLTVL.

The chain has TRBV20-1 and TRBJ1-2; D remains ambiguous. This CDR3 region has 9 residues. Germline assignment: CDR1 DFQATT and CDR2 SNEGSKA (reference sequence). Between the trimmed V and J ends, which lost 2 bases and 6 bases, there was a span of 1 base. The CDR3: CSARNGYTF. The CDR3 nucleotides are TGCAGTGCTAGAAATGGCTACACCTTC.

This sequence joins TRBV29-1 and TRBJ2-3; TRBD2 matches at 11 bases. Per the germline V gene, CDR1 is SQVTM and CDR2 is ANQGSEA. CDR3 length equals 15 residues. Germline trimming cut 6 bases from V and 3 bases from J; bases unmatched to any gene: 8. The CDR3 here is CSVNLAGGPTDTQYF. CDR3 in DNA: TGCAGCGTCAACTTAGCGGGAGGGCCAACAGATACGCAGTATTTT.

The V and J genes are TRBV6-6 and TRBJ2-5, with 10 nucleotides matching TRBD1. CDR3 size: 15 residues. The ends lost 7 bases at V and 5 bases at J; junction bases unmatched: 10. Germline V gene data show CDR1 as MNHNY and CDR2 as SVGAGI (reference sequence). The CDR3 protein is CASTMTGGAGETQYF. The CDR3 DNA is TGTGCCAGCACCATGACAGGGGGCGCGGGCGAGACCCAGTACTTC.

V gene TRBV24-1 combines with J gene TRBJ2-1, with 11 bases fitting TRBD2. In germline, CDR1 is KGHDR, CDR2 SFDVKD. Unmatched junction bases numbered 8, after V lost 4 bases and J lost 7 bases. The CDR3 extends over 16 amino acids. The CDR3, as DNA: TGTGCCACCAGTGACCAGACTAGCGGGATAATGAATGAGCAGTTCTTC. This translates into CATSDQTSGIMNEQFF.

V and J are TRBV7-9 and TRBJ2-7; the match to TRBD1 covers 9 bases. The V gene end was trimmed by 2 bases and the J gene end by 3 bases; junction bases not matched to a gene: 8. The CDR3 has 16 amino acids. Germline-derived CDR1 and CDR2 are SEHNR and FQNEAQ (reference sequence). This CDR3 is CASSLIPPGQGYEQYF. The CDR3 DNA sequence: TGTGCCAGCAGCTTAATCCCCCCGGGACAGGGCTACGAGCAGTACTTC.

This clonotype was seen just once. The rearrangement links TRBV5-4 to TRBJ2-3; 11 nucleotides line up with TRBD2. The CDR3 is 15 residues long. Per germline, CDR1 SGHNT and CDR2 YYREEE (reference sequence). Losses at the gene ends were 0 bases for V and 4 bases for J; bases not matched to a gene: 1. The CDR3 coding sequence is TGTGCCAGCAGCTTGGATAGCGGGAGGGCAGATACGCAGTATTTT. Its protein is CASSLDSGRADTQYF.

CDR3 amino acids: CSAKQGANEQFF. CDR3 nucleotides: TGCAGTGCTAAACAGGGGGCAAATGAGCAGTTCTTC. The chain couples TRBV20-1 to TRBJ2-1; 9 positions agree with TRBD1. With V trimmed by 4 bases and J by 7 bases, 2 bases remained unmatched. Germline values: CDR1 DFQATT, CDR2 SNEGSKA (reference sequence). CDR3 length: 12 amino acids.

The CDR3 DNA follows: TGCAGCGTTGCCACCGGGGACGGGCAGTACGTC. This gives the protein CSVATGDGQYV. The gene calls are TRBV29-1 and TRBJ2-7; D may correspond to TRBD1 or TRBD2 (5 bases each). Per the germline V gene, CDR1 is SQVTM and CDR2 is ANQGSEA. V was trimmed by 4 bases and J by 9 bases, leaving 13 bases between them. This CDR3 spans 11 amino acids.

This clonotype has just one count. The chain has TRBV7-3 and TRBJ2-2; a possible D gene is TRBD2 (6 bases). Germline loops: CDR1 SGHTA, CDR2 FQGTGA. The CDR3 has 11 residues. The V gene lost 11 bases and the J gene lost 6 bases, with 10 bases spanning the gap. CDR3: CASGGAGELFF. The CDR3 DNA is TGTGCCTCAGGAGGGGCCGGGGAGCTGTTTTTT.

This chain connects TRBV25-1 to TRBJ2-3; a possible D gene is TRBD1 (6 bases). CDR3 length: 14 residues. Trimming removed 1 base at V and 3 bases at J, with 8 bases between. Germline V gene lookup returns CDR1 MGHDK and CDR2 SYGVNS. CDR3 coding DNA: TGTGCCAGCAGTGAATTTAGGGGGACAGATACGCAGTATTTT. Translated, it gives CASSEFRGTDTQYF.

The V call is TRBV23-1, the J call TRBJ2-7; D gene ambiguous. TRBV23-1 falls under the ORF class, with uncertain function. The V end was cut by 7 bases, the J end by 0 bases, with 10 bases between. CDR3 length: 13 amino acids. The CDR3 is CASTVGSSYEQYV. CDR3 coding DNA: TGCGCCAGCACCGTGGGTAGCTCCTACGAGCAGTACGTC.

V is TRBV4-3 and J is TRBJ1-2; D remains ambiguous. Germline V gene sequence: CDR1 LGHNA, CDR2 YSLEER. Trimming took 1 base from V and 9 from J, leaving 18 bases between them. The CDR3 has 15 amino acids. CDR3 sequence reads: CASSQGRGLGLSYTF. CDR3 nucleotide sequence: TGCGCCAGCAGCCAAGGTAGAGGACTGGGTCTCAGCTACACCTTC.

This clonotype was counted a few times. J is TRBJ1-3 and V is TRBV9; D remains ambiguous. CDR1 and CDR2 (germline): SGDLS, YYNGEE. Trimming shortened V by 2 bases and J by 1 base, and 7 bases separated the two germline ends. This CDR3 has 14 amino acids. The CDR3 DNA is TGTGCCAGCAGCGTCACGGATTCTGGAAACACCATATATTTT. Its translation is CASSVTDSGNTIYF.

The chain recombines TRBV12-5 with TRBJ2-2, with a weak D call TRBD1 (5 bases). V lost 4 bases to trimming and J lost 2 bases, with 14 bases between them. CDR3 length equals 16 residues. Germline lookup yields CDR1 LGHNT and CDR2 FRNRAP. Written as DNA, the CDR3 is TGTGCTAGTGGTTGGGGCATACCCACAAACACCGGGGAGCTGTTTTTT. Protein sequence: CASGWGIPTNTGELFF.

V is TRBV19 and J is TRBJ1-5; the D is unclear. Germline-derived CDR1 and CDR2 are LNHDA and SQIVND (reference sequence). The CDR3 sequence is 12 residues long. V was pared by 9 bases and J by 7 bases, with 13 bases between. CDR3 sequence: CASSRVGQPQHF. The CDR3 nucleotides read TGTGCCAGCTCTCGTGTGGGCCAGCCCCAGCATTTT.

V gene TRBV29-1 combines with J gene TRBJ2-7; 11 nucleotides match TRBD2. After removal of 4 bases from V and 3 bases from J, the junction contained 8 bases not matched to a gene. This CDR3 spans 15 amino acids. Germline CDR1 and CDR2: SQVTM and ANQGSEA. CDR3: CSVVRGLAESYEQYF. In DNA, the CDR3 is TGCAGCGTTGTTCGGGGACTAGCGGAGAGCTACGAGCAGTACTTC.

The chain joins TRBV9 to TRBJ2-2, with D perhaps matching TRBD1 or TRBD2 (5 bases each). Looked up from germline, CDR1 is SGDLS and CDR2 is YYNGEE. This CDR3 spans 15 amino acids. The V end was cut by 3 bases, the J end by 1 base, with 10 bases between. The CDR3: CASSAGTVNTGELFF. The CDR3 coding sequence is TGTGCCAGCAGCGCCGGGACGGTGAACACCGGGGAGCTGTTTTTT.

CDR3 protein: CASSPWGDRVNGYTF. Written as DNA, the CDR3 is TGTGCCAGCAGTCCCTGGGGGGACAGGGTGAATGGCTACACCTTC. This chain connects TRBV28 to TRBJ1-2; TRBD1 agrees at 9 bases. In germline, CDR1 is MDHEN, CDR2 SYDVKM. Trimming took 5 bases from V and 6 from J; bases not matched to a gene: 10. The CDR3 runs to 15 residues.

V gene TRBV12-3 or TRBV12-4 combines with J gene TRBJ1-2, with 9 nucleotides matching TRBD1. This CDR3 has 14 amino acids. J gave up 4 bases and V 7 bases, and 7 bases lay outside the gene matches. The DNA of the CDR3 is TGTGCCAGCACAAACGCGGGACAGGGCTATGGCTACACCTTC. Translated: CASTNAGQGYGYTF.

The chain is built from TRBV9 and TRBJ1-3; TRBD1 is a possible D gene (6 bases). CDR3 length equals 15 residues. V dropped 4 bases and J dropped 1 base, with 12 bases sitting between them. Germline V lookup: CDR1 SGDLS, CDR2 YYNGEE. The CDR3 here is CASSLQGGSGNTIYF. The CDR3 nucleotides read TGTGCCAGCAGCTTACAGGGAGGATCTGGAAACACCATATATTTT.

The genes are TRBV6-4 and TRBJ2-4; D gene uncertain. Germline values: CDR1 MRHNA, CDR2 SNTAGT. There are 10 residues in the CDR3. V was pared by 10 bases and J by 5 bases, with 6 bases between. CDR3 nucleotides: TGTGCCACCCGCCAAAACATTCAGTACTTC. Protein: CATRQNIQYF.

V usage is TRBV24-1 and J usage is TRBJ1-2, with no clear D. In germline, CDR1 is KGHDR, CDR2 SFDVKD. The CDR3 is made up of 13 amino acids. Trimming stripped 0 bases from V and 8 bases from J, with 9 bases between. The CDR3 nucleotides read TGTGCCACCAGTGATTTGCCATTTGGGGGCTACACCTTC. Its translation is CATSDLPFGGYTF.

The chain joins TRBV29-1 to TRBJ2-3; 9 nucleotides align to TRBD2. Germline CDR1 and CDR2: SQVTM and ANQGSEA. The junction had 7 bases not matched to a gene; V was cut back by 6 bases and J by 0 bases. The CDR3 totals 15 residues. In nucleotides, the CDR3 is TGCAGCGTCCGGACGACTAGCGGTAGCACAGATACGCAGTATTTT. Its translation is CSVRTTSGSTDTQYF.

This chain uses TRBV4-2 with TRBJ2-7; D is possibly TRBD1 (5 bases). The CDR3 is 16 residues long. V was cut by 3 bases and J by 0 bases, with 15 bases left in between. Germline V gene data show CDR1 as LGHNA and CDR2 as YNFKEQ. CDR3 coding DNA: TGTGCCAGCAGCCAGGATACCCCAGGGATCTCCTACGAGCAGTACTTC. Encoded protein: CASSQDTPGISYEQYF.